The clone carrying this TCR beta chain was detected only once. The sample belongs to a study of blood T cell repertoires in COVID-19. What the recovered Cohort 3 donors had was two negative PCRs, clearance, or symptom resolution. The table came from immunoSEQ multiplex PCR; TCRdb's copy has only in-frame clones and leaves some out. The repertoire includes about 240,000 clones, 80% to 90% of them detected once, and 3.5% to 4.5% sits in the top ten. Germline V CDR1 and CDR2: MDHEN, SYDVKM. The CDR3 consists of 14 residues. Trimming removed 6 bases from V and 4 bases from J, with 16 bases in between. The TCR originated in a woman aged 25 to 39 who had recovered from COVID-19. The chain joins TRBV28 to TRBJ2-7, with D maybe TRBD1 (5 bases). Sequenced input: PBMCs or T cells enriched from blood (not recorded which). The CDR3, as DNA: TGTGCCAGCAGCCTCCCTCCAGGGAATTACGAGCAGTACTTC. Encoded protein: CASSLPPGNYEQYF.